This T cell receptor beta chain was obtained from a study of post-analysis software for immune sequencing data. At the level of the study: Several disease courses (relapsing-remitting, secondary progressive and progressive-relapsing) of multiple sclerosis were included.

Remarks on this clonotype: Its antigen is still unknown.

Incorporated into the TCR beta cDNA libraries were unique molecular identifiers, which served to reduce PCR and sequencing biases. It was from roughly 1 to 10 million T cells that about 540,000 cDNA molecules came. TCRdb re-analysed the PCR reads in MiXCR, keeping a single row per CDR3 protein. In the table there are roughly 620,000 distinct CDR3 sequences, roughly 46% of which are singletons. Whole-study findings and limits: Comparison with controls showed significantly lower normalized Chao1 diversity in multiple sclerosis patients. The F measure placed samples prepared in the same batch into strongly shared clusters. With TRBV5-6, TRBV5-1 and TRBV20-1 included, about five TRBV segments were more frequent in patients than in controls.

V was trimmed by 5 bases and J by 10 bases, leaving 15 bases between them. The germline V gene has CDR1 DFQATT and CDR2 SNEGSKA (reference sequence). This CDR3 spans 11 amino acids. Sample: blood. The chain combines TRBV20-1 with TRBJ2-7, with no clear D. This TCR derives from a girl under 18 with multiple sclerosis. CDR3 coding DNA: TGCAGTGCTTTCAGGCAAGAGATCCAGTACTTC. Protein: CSAFRQEIQYF.